The 11 T cell receptor beta chains listed next were all sequenced from one sample in a study of blood T cell repertoires in COVID-19 (TCRdb year 2020). Library preparation used the immunoSEQ multiplex PCR assay. TCRdb obtained this table from immuneACCESS and retained in-frame rearrangements with V and J assigned. These tables miss some clones; where compared with another copy, unresolved V genes account for less than half of the shortfall, and the remainder is unexplained. Within this sample are some 80,000 clones, with about 70% of them counted one time only. The ten largest clonotypes hold 15% to 20% of the sample. Sequenced material: peripheral blood. These receptors came from a woman of 80 years or more with active or convalescent COVID-19.

CDR3 bases: TGTGCCAGCAGGGGACATTCCGAAGAGACCCAGTACTTC. Translating it yields CASRGHSEETQYF. The gene calls are TRBV6-5 and TRBJ2-5, with TRBD1 as a possible D gene (6 bases). The V gene's germline CDR1 is MNHEY and CDR2 SVGAGI. This CDR3 region has 13 residues. Trimming removed 6 bases at V and 3 bases at J, with 11 bases between.

This clone was seen a handful of times. The CDR3 spells CASSLGQARSPLHF. The CDR3 DNA is TGTGCCAGCAGCTTAGGCCAGGCACGTTCACCCCTCCACTTT. The chain combines TRBV7-2 with TRBJ1-6, with no clear D. Germline CDR1 is SGHTA and CDR2 is FQGNSA. The V end lost 1 base, the J end lost 9 bases, and 10 bases lay between the germline ends. The CDR3 runs 14 residues.

This chain joins TRBV10-1 and TRBJ2-7; D possibly corresponds to TRBD2 (5 bases). Trimming left V 0 bases short and J 3 bases short, with 6 bases between. CDR3 size: 13 residues. Germline V gene data show CDR1 as WNHNN and CDR2 as SYGVQD (reference sequence). CDR3 sequence reads: CASSESGSYEQYF. CDR3 sequence (DNA): TGCGCCAGCAGTGAGTCGGGGAGCTACGAGCAGTACTTC.

This chain joins TRBV3-1 (or the pseudogene TRBV3-2) and TRBJ2-7; 8 bases match TRBD1. The J segment lost 1 base and the V segment lost 0 bases, leaving 14 bases of the junction unmatched. This CDR3 is 19 amino acids long. Germline V gene data show CDR1 as LGHDT and CDR2 as YNNKEL (reference sequence). The CDR3 bases are TGTGCCAGCAGCCAAGATCCGCCAGGGGGCGCGGGAAGGTCCTACGAGCAGTACTTC. Protein product: CASSQDPPGGAGRSYEQYF.

The chain combines TRBV18 with TRBJ2-1; 10 nucleotides line up with TRBD2. V dropped 1 base and J dropped 4; count of bases not matched to a gene: 16. CDR1 is KGHSH, CDR2 LQKENI, per germline. The CDR3 extends over 20 amino acids. CDR3: CASSPRPGQLASGGYNEQFF. The CDR3 bases are TGTGCCAGCTCACCACGCCCGGGACAGTTGGCTAGCGGGGGTTACAATGAGCAGTTCTTC.

This chain connects TRBV14 to TRBJ1-1; tentatively, D is TRBD1 (6 bases). This CDR3 comprises 15 residues. Germline CDR1 is SGHDN and CDR2 is FVKESK. V lost 2 bases to trimming and J lost 4 bases, with 14 bases between them. CDR3 sequence reads: CASSQNRVLSTEAFF. The CDR3 nucleotides read TGTGCCAGCAGCCAAAACAGGGTGTTGAGCACTGAAGCTTTCTTT.

V and J are TRBV30 and TRBJ1-5; maybe TRBD1 (5 bases). V was cut by 4 bases and J by 6 bases, with 13 bases left in between. There are 13 residues in the CDR3. Germline CDR1 and CDR2: GTSNPN and SVGIG (reference sequence). The CDR3 spells CAWNTGQGQPQHF. The CDR3 DNA follows: TGTGCCTGGAATACAGGTCAAGGTCAGCCCCAGCATTTT.

V usage is TRBV7-3 and J usage is TRBJ1-5; maybe TRBD1 (5 bases). Trimming cost V 1 base and J 0 bases, with 10 bases left between them. Looked up from germline, CDR1 is SGHTA and CDR2 is FQGTGA. The CDR3 has 16 residues. CDR3 sequence: CASSLSRTPSNQPQHF. CDR3 bases: TGTGCCAGCAGCTTAAGTCGGACACCTAGCAATCAGCCCCAGCATTTT.

Of note for this clone: The sample contains more than one DNA sequence encoding this CDR3. V usage is TRBV4-3 and J usage is TRBJ1-2; 9 bases map to TRBD1. This CDR3 is built from 14 residues. The germline gives CDR1 LGHNA, CDR2 YSLEER. Trimming at V came to 4 bases and at J to 3 bases, leaving 3 bases not matched to a gene. The CDR3 spells CASSPGTGHYGYTF. The CDR3 coding sequence is TGCGCCAGCAGCCCCGGGACAGGGCACTATGGCTACACCTTC.

The chain recombines TRBV27 with TRBJ2-1; 11 nucleotides align to TRBD2. Germline trimming cut 5 bases from V and 12 bases from J; bases unmatched to any gene: 3. There are 12 residues in the CDR3. Germline V lookup: CDR1 MNHEY, CDR2 SMNVEV (reference sequence). DNA for the CDR3: TGTGCCAGCAGTCACGGGACTAGCGGGCAGTTCTTC. This sequence encodes CASSHGTSGQFF.

The V call is TRBV11-3, the J call TRBJ1-1; no reliable D call. The CDR3 is made up of 13 amino acids. With 2 bases removed from V and 0 bases from J, the gap between germline ends came to 4 bases. Germline V gene lookup returns CDR1 SGHNT and CDR2 YENEEA. The CDR3 bases are TGTGCCAGCAGCTTATCGGTGAACACTGAAGCTTTCTTT. It encodes CASSLSVNTEAFF.